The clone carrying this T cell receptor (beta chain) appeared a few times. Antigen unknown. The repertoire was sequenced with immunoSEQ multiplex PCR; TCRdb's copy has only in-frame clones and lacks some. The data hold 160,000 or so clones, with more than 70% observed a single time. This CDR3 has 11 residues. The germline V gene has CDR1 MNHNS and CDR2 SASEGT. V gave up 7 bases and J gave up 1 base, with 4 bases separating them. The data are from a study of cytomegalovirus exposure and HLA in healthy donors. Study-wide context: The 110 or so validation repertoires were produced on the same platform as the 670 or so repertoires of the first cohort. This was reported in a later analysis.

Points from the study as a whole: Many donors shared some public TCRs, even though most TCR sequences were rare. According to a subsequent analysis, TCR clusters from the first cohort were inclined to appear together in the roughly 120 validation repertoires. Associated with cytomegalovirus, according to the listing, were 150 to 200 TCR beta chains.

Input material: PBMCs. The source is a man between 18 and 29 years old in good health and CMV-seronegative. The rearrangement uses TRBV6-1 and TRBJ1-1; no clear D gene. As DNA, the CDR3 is TGTGCCAGCACCAGGAACACTGAAGCTTTCTTT. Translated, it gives CASTRNTEAFF.